These 32 T cell receptor beta chains share one sample of origin, sequenced in a study of blood T cell repertoires in COVID-19. TCRdb's copy holds only in-frame clones and misses some; the assay was immunoSEQ multiplex PCR. Counted here are some 270,000 clones, 86% occurring once; the ten biggest clones make up approximately 9.7%. The specimen sequenced was peripheral blood. The receptors shown here come from a man aged 35 to 55 with active or convalescent COVID-19.

The gene calls are TRBV2 and TRBJ2-1, with unresolved D. The CDR3 length is 13 residues. Germline V lookup: CDR1 SNHLY, CDR2 FYNNEI. Trimming cost V 6 bases and J 5 bases, with 11 bases left between them. The CDR3 here is CASSLRLDNEQFF. The CDR3 coding sequence is TGTGCCAGCAGCCTCCGGTTGGACAATGAGCAGTTCTTC.

This chain joins TRBV11-2 and TRBJ2-5; TRBD1 is a possible D gene (5 bases). In germline, CDR1 is SGHAT, CDR2 FQNNGV. The CDR3 sequence is 15 residues long. With 1 base removed from V and 6 bases from J, the gap between germline ends came to 15 bases. The CDR3 reads CASSLARAALQTQYF. CDR3 sequence (DNA): TGTGCCAGCAGCTTAGCCAGGGCTGCCCTCCAGACCCAGTACTTC. Full variable domain (remainder filled in from reference TRBV11-2 and TRBJ2-5): EAGVAQSPRYKIIEKRQSVAFWCNPISGHATLYWYQQILGQGPKLLIQFQNNGVVDDSQLPKDRFSAERLKGVDSTLKIQPAKLEDSAVYLCASSLARAALQTQYFGPGTRLLVL.

The chain couples TRBV6-5 to TRBJ1-1; possibly TRBD1 for D (6 bases). V was shortened by 4 bases and J by 4 bases, with 13 bases between the two germline ends. This CDR3 has 14 residues. CDR1 MNHEY and CDR2 SVGAGI come from the germline V gene. DNA for the CDR3: TGTGCCAGCAGTTCCTCCCGAGGGGGCACTGAAGCTTTCTTT. Translated, it gives CASSSSRGGTEAFF.

The rearrangement uses TRBV10-1 and TRBJ2-7; the D gene is possibly TRBD1 (6 bases). CDR1 is WNHNN, CDR2 SYGVQD, per germline (reference sequence). The CDR3 contains 12 residues. The V and J ends lost 5 bases and 6 bases respectively, with 11 bases between them. The CDR3 coding sequence is TGCGCCAGCAGTTCAGGGGCGGGCGAGCAGTACTTC. Translated: CASSSGAGEQYF.

The J gene is TRBJ1-1, the V gene TRBV5-6; perhaps TRBD1 as D (5 bases). The CDR3 has 14 residues. The V end was cut by 5 bases, the J end by 8 bases, with 19 bases between. From germline, CDR1 is SGHDT and CDR2 YYEEEE. The CDR3 is CASSPGPGTGEAFF. Written as DNA, the CDR3 is TGTGCCAGCAGTCCCGGTCCCGGGACTGGAGAAGCTTTCTTT.

The chain links TRBV28 to TRBJ1-2; TRBD1 agrees at 12 bases. In germline, CDR1 is MDHEN, CDR2 SYDVKM. V dropped 4 bases and J dropped 6; count of bases not matched to a gene: 12. The CDR3 length is 17 residues. CDR3 DNA sequence: TGTGCCAGCAGTTCCGGGCCCCGGGACAGGGGGCGGGATGGCTACACCTTC. Translating gives CASSSGPRDRGRDGYTF.

CDR3 in amino acids: CASSRGGVSYSGNTIYF. In DNA form, the CDR3 reads TGTGCCAGCAGTCGCGGGGGGGTTTCGTACTCTGGAAACACCATATATTTT. V gene TRBV6-6 combines with J gene TRBJ1-3; a possible D gene is TRBD1 (5 bases). V lost 5 bases and J lost 0, with 17 bases in between. There are 17 residues in the CDR3. CDR1 and CDR2 from the germline V gene are MNHNY and SVGAGI (reference sequence).

The chain recombines TRBV27 with TRBJ2-1, with TRBD1 matching over 12 bases. CDR1 and CDR2 from the germline V gene are MNHEY and SMNVEV (reference sequence). CDR3 length equals 16 residues. The J segment lost 7 bases and the V segment lost 4 bases, leaving 8 bases of the junction unmatched. The CDR3 sequence: CASSSYRDRGRNEQFF. In DNA, the CDR3 is TGTGCCAGCAGTTCATACCGGGACAGGGGGCGGAATGAGCAGTTCTTC.

This chain joins TRBV2 and TRBJ2-5, with no clear D. CDR1 is SNHLY, CDR2 FYNNEI, per germline. V gave up 3 bases and J gave up 7 bases, with 9 bases separating them. The CDR3 sequence is 12 residues long. DNA for the CDR3: TGTGCCAGCAGTGATCTCGGTTGGACCCAGTACTTC. The encoded protein is CASSDLGWTQYF.

The V and J genes are TRBV9 and TRBJ1-1; 7 bases match TRBD1. The CDR3 sequence is 16 residues long. V shed 0 bases, J shed 2 bases, and the junction held 7 bases outside the gene matches. Germline V lookup: CDR1 SGDLS, CDR2 YYNGEE. CDR3 in amino acids: CASSVGVGTVNTEAFF. In DNA, the CDR3 is TGTGCCAGCAGCGTAGGGGTAGGGACAGTTAACACTGAAGCTTTCTTT.

The chain recombines TRBV18 with TRBJ1-5; D is possibly TRBD1 (5 bases). This CDR3 comprises 13 residues. The V end lost 6 bases, the J end lost 8 bases, and 14 bases lay between the germline ends. The germline V gene has CDR1 KGHSH and CDR2 LQKENI. The CDR3 coding sequence is TGTGCCAGCTCGCCCAGGGTGGGTGAGCCCCAGCATTTT. Its translation: CASSPRVGEPQHF.

The chain recombines TRBV7-9 with TRBJ2-3; 7 bases fit TRBD2. The CDR3 has 13 residues. Unmatched junction bases numbered 4, after V lost 10 bases and J lost 0 bases. From germline, CDR1 is SEHNR and CDR2 FQNEAQ (reference sequence). CDR3 protein: CAIRSGSTDTQYF. The DNA for the CDR3 is TGTGCCATCCGTAGCGGGAGCACAGATACGCAGTATTTT.

For the CDR3, the DNA is TGTGCCAGTAGTAATATTAGGGGGACAAACTACAATGAGCAGTTCTTC. Its protein is CASSNIRGTNYNEQFF. This chain links TRBV19 with TRBJ2-1, with a tentative D call TRBD1 (6 bases). CDR3 length equals 16 residues. CDR1 LNHDA and CDR2 SQIVND come from the germline V gene (reference sequence). Deletions cut 4 bases from V and 3 bases from J, with 16 bases between.

This chain connects TRBV14 to TRBJ1-2; perhaps TRBD1 as D (6 bases). This CDR3 spans 14 amino acids. Germline CDR1 SGHDN, CDR2 FVKESK. V was cut by 4 bases and J by 4 bases, with 13 bases left in between. The CDR3 loop reads CASSPRQVGYGYTF. Written as DNA, the CDR3 is TGTGCCAGCAGCCCTAGACAGGTGGGCTATGGCTACACCTTC.

The rearrangement links TRBV12-3 or TRBV12-4 to TRBJ1-2, with D possibly matching TRBD1 (6 bases). The length of the CDR3 is 12 residues. V was trimmed by 10 bases and J by 6 bases, leaving 15 bases between them. The CDR3 is CATTGKLDGYTF. In DNA form, the CDR3 reads TGTGCCACAACAGGGAAGTTGGATGGCTACACCTTC.

This sequence joins TRBV21-1 and TRBJ1-2. TRBV21-1 is an annotated pseudogene. There are 14 residues in the CDR3. The CDR3 here is CARRSGGGNYGYTF. CDR3 nucleotides: TGTGCCAGAAGATCGGGGGGCGGTAACTATGGCTACACCTTC.

V usage is TRBV27 and J usage is TRBJ2-1, with TRBD2 matching over 12 bases. Germline V lookup: CDR1 MNHEY, CDR2 SMNVEV (reference sequence). The V gene end was trimmed by 4 bases and the J gene end by 2 bases; junction bases not matched to a gene: 9. The CDR3 contains 18 residues. The CDR3 region is CASSSRTSGDPPYNEQFF. CDR3 coding DNA: TGTGCCAGCAGTTCCCGGACTAGCGGGGATCCCCCCTACAATGAGCAGTTCTTC.

This chain joins TRBV11-2 and TRBJ1-5; D ambiguous. The CDR3 length is 13 residues. Germline V CDR1 and CDR2: SGHAT, FQNNGV. The ends were cut back, 3 bases at V and 4 bases at J, with 7 bases in the middle. The CDR3 here is CASSFLENQPQHF. The CDR3 nucleotides are TGTGCCAGCAGCTTCCTAGAGAATCAGCCCCAGCATTTT.

The chain recombines TRBV9 with TRBJ2-1; TRBD2 aligns across 11 bases. CDR3 size: 13 residues. Germline trimming cut 3 bases from V and 9 bases from J; bases unmatched to any gene: 2. From germline, CDR1 is SGDLS and CDR2 YYNGEE. The CDR3 region is CASSALAGGEQFF. Written as DNA, the CDR3 is TGTGCCAGCAGCGCTCTAGCGGGAGGTGAGCAGTTCTTC.

The CDR3 spells CASSDPENYGYTF. CDR3 bases: TGCGCCAGCAGTGACCCGGAGAACTATGGCTACACCTTC. This chain links TRBV10-2 with TRBJ1-2; D gene uncertain. This CDR3 has 13 residues. The V and J ends lost 3 bases and 2 bases respectively, with 7 bases between them. Per germline, CDR1 WSHSY and CDR2 SAAADI.

The genes are TRBV7-8 and TRBJ2-2, with D tentatively TRBD2 (6 bases). V was clipped by 5 bases and J by 4 bases, with 11 bases between them. The germline V gene encodes CDR1 SGHVS and CDR2 FQNEAQ. There are 14 residues in the CDR3. The CDR3, as DNA: TGTGCCAGCAGCCCAGGGACTCTCACCGGGGAGCTGTTTTTT. It codes for CASSPGTLTGELFF.

This clone was observed a single time. The chain combines TRBV7-2 with TRBJ1-2; a weak D match, TRBD1 (6 bases). Germline V gene lookup returns CDR1 SGHTA and CDR2 FQGNSA. This CDR3 has 17 amino acids. V lost 5 bases and J lost 2, with 21 bases in between. The CDR3 nucleotides read TGTGCCAGCAGCCTAGGGGGAGGGCAAGCAGGGAACTATGGCTACACCTTC. Translation gives CASSLGGGQAGNYGYTF.

This clone was picked up one time. The V call is TRBV11-3, the J call TRBJ2-7, with 7 bases matching TRBD1. CDR1 is SGHNT and CDR2 is YENEEA in the germline V gene. V shed 7 bases and J 2 bases; nucleotides not matched to a gene: 8. The CDR3 is 14 amino acids. CDR3 residues: CASTGQAFPYEQYF. The CDR3 nucleotides read TGTGCCAGCACCGGACAGGCCTTTCCCTACGAGCAGTACTTC.

Only one count was recorded for this clone. DNA for the CDR3: TGTGCCAGCAGTCAGACTAGCGGGGGGGCTGGGACCCAGTACTTC. It is translated as CASSQTSGGAGTQYF. V usage is TRBV6-2 or TRBV6-3 and J usage is TRBJ2-5; TRBD2 agrees at 14 bases. Germline assignment: CDR1 MNHEY and CDR2 SVGEGT. V lost 5 bases to trimming and J lost 7 bases; unmatched junction nucleotides: 6. The CDR3 totals 15 residues.

The chain has TRBV5-1 and TRBJ2-6; 9 bases line up with TRBD1. The CDR3 is made up of 18 amino acids. With V trimmed by 4 bases and J by 0 bases, 8 bases remained unmatched. CDR1 and CDR2 from the germline V gene are SGHRS and YFSETQ. The CDR3 region has the DNA TGCGCCAGCAGCGTACAGGGGGCCGCAATCTCTGGGGCCAACGTCCTGACTTTC. Translating it yields CASSVQGAAISGANVLTF.

The gene calls are TRBV5-1 and TRBJ2-1, with a possible D match to TRBD2 (5 bases). Germline lookup yields CDR1 SGHRS and CDR2 YFSETQ. Trimming cost V 2 bases and J 0 bases, with 9 bases left between them. This CDR3 region has 15 residues. The CDR3 nucleotides are TGCGCCAGCAGCTTTGGGGAGCCCTCCTACAATGAGCAGTTCTTC. It yields the protein CASSFGEPSYNEQFF.

The chain carries TRBV27 and TRBJ1-6, with unresolved D. Trimming cost V 3 bases and J 0 bases, with 6 bases left between them. Germline values: CDR1 MNHEY, CDR2 SMNVEV (reference sequence). This CDR3 has 15 residues. CDR3 sequence (DNA): TGTGCCAGCAGTTTCGAGAGCTCCTATAATTCACCCCTCCACTTT. Translation gives CASSFESSYNSPLHF.

This clone came up a few times. V and J are TRBV20-1 and TRBJ1-4; D unclear. The CDR3 is 13 amino acids. From germline, CDR1 is DFQATT and CDR2 SNEGSKA (reference sequence). Trimming removed 3 bases at V and 7 bases at J, with 12 bases between. The DNA for the CDR3 is TGCAGTGCTAGTGGGGTGGGAGGTGAAAAACTGTTTTTT. It is translated as CSASGVGGEKLFF.

The V and J genes are TRBV3-1 (or the pseudogene TRBV3-2) and TRBJ2-7; D is perhaps TRBD2 (6 bases). Germline-derived CDR1 and CDR2 are LGHDT and YNNKEL (reference sequence). Between the trimmed V and J ends, which lost 3 bases and 2 bases, there was a span of 11 bases. The length of the CDR3 is 14 residues. CDR3 sequence (DNA): TGTGCCAGCAGCCAGGGGCGGGACCCCTACGAGCAGTACTTC. The encoded protein is CASSQGRDPYEQYF.

The rearrangement uses TRBV19 and TRBJ1-2, with TRBD1 as a possible D gene (5 bases). The CDR3 totals 12 residues. Germline CDR1 reads LNHDA; CDR2 reads SQIVND (reference sequence). The V end was cut by 11 bases, the J end by 4 bases, with 14 bases between. This CDR3 reads CASAHRPYGYTF. As DNA, the CDR3 is TGTGCCTCAGCCCACAGGCCCTATGGCTACACCTTC. Based on the CDR3 plus reference TRBV19 and TRBJ1-2, the full variable domain is DGGITQSPKYLFRKEGQNVTLSCEQNLNHDAMYWYRQDPGQGLRLIYYSQIVNDFQKGDIAEGYSVSREKKESFPLTVTSAQKNPTAFYLCASAHRPYGYTFGSGTRLTVV.

This clone was counted once. V usage is TRBV27 and J usage is TRBJ1-1, with D unclear. This CDR3 has 12 residues. Germline V gene sequence: CDR1 MNHEY, CDR2 SMNVEV (reference sequence). The V gene lost 8 bases and the J gene lost 1 base, with 8 bases spanning the gap. CDR3 sequence (DNA): TGTGCCAGCCGCGATACGAACACTGAAGCTTTCTTT. Residues: CASRDTNTEAFF.

This clone was detected once. The V and J genes are TRBV5-1 and TRBJ2-5; D is unclear. CDR3 length equals 12 residues. Trimming took off 4 bases at V and 0 bases at J, with 4 bases between the two ends. Germline assignment: CDR1 SGHRS and CDR2 YFSETQ. The CDR3 bases are TGCGCCAGCAGCCCTGACCAAGAGACCCAGTACTTC. Its translation is CASSPDQETQYF.